The 6 T cell receptor beta chains given below trace back to one sample, sequenced in a study of cytomegalovirus exposure and HLA in healthy donors. The PCR made use of 60 Vbeta and 13 Jbeta primers. Profiled with immunoSEQ multiplex PCR; TCRdb holds only in-frame clones, not every one. The repertoire consists of around 190,000 clones, with approximately 80% occurring once and the leading ten covering 2.4%. Sequences were obtained from PBMCs. These receptors were collected from a man in his fifties or sixties in good health and CMV-seronegative.

This clone was counted only a few times. The rearrangement uses TRBV4-1 and TRBJ2-3; TRBD2 aligns across 7 bases. The germline V gene has CDR1 MGHRA and CDR2 YSYEKL. CDR3 length equals 18 residues. The V segment lost 0 bases and the J segment 6 bases; nucleotides outside the gene matches: 15. Here the CDR3 reads CASSQDTVWRERLDTQYF. The CDR3 DNA is TGCGCCAGCAGCCAAGATACGGTATGGCGGGAGAGGCTGGATACGCAGTATTTT.

In this sample, this clone turned up once. V usage is TRBV18 and J usage is TRBJ2-3; TRBD2 aligns across 8 bases. The CDR3 is 17 amino acids. The germline V gene encodes CDR1 KGHSH and CDR2 LQKENI. Losses at the gene ends were 1 base for V and 0 bases for J; bases not matched to a gene: 6. CDR3 DNA: TGTGCCAGCTCACCACGTAGCGGGAAGGCTAGCACAGATACGCAGTATTTT. Encoded protein: CASSPRSGKASTDTQYF.

The V call is TRBV30, the J call TRBJ1-1; D gene ambiguous. Trimming cost V 3 bases and J 10 bases, with 39 bases left between them. This CDR3 comprises 20 residues. CDR1 GTSNPN and CDR2 SVGIG come from the germline V gene (reference sequence). The CDR3: CAWRAWVPCPGTRLNTRAFF. The CDR3 region has the DNA TGTGCCTGGAGAGCATGGGTCCCTTGTCCGGGCACCAGACTGAACACTAGAGCTTTCTTT.

This clone has only one observation. The V and J genes are TRBV5-4 and TRBJ2-3, with 7 bases identical to TRBD2. Per the germline V gene, CDR1 is SGHNT and CDR2 is YYREEE (reference sequence). V dropped 4 bases and J dropped 2; count of bases not matched to a gene: 4. The CDR3 has 14 amino acids. The CDR3 sequence is CASSAGLPTDTQYF. The CDR3 DNA reads as TGTGCCAGCAGCGCGGGACTACCCACAGATACGCAGTATTTT.

This clone has a single count. The chain links TRBV6-5 to TRBJ1-1, with D tentatively TRBD1 (6 bases). The CDR3 has 15 residues. V was shortened by 0 bases and J by 4 bases, with 12 bases between the two germline ends. The germline V gene has CDR1 MNHEY and CDR2 SVGAGI. CDR3 in amino acids: CASSYSGTGTTEAFF. The CDR3 bases are TGTGCCAGCAGTTACTCTGGAACAGGGACCACTGAAGCTTTCTTT.

The CDR3 DNA is TGTGCCAGCAGCCAGAGCGCGGGGACAGATACGCAGTATTTT. Protein sequence: CASSQSAGTDTQYF. J is TRBJ2-3 and V is TRBV9; a weak D match, TRBD2 (6 bases). The CDR3 extends over 14 amino acids. V dropped 4 bases and J dropped 3 bases, with 12 bases sitting between them. Germline V lookup: CDR1 SGDLS, CDR2 YYNGEE.